Following are 30 T cell receptor beta chains from one sample sequenced in a study of blood T cells in healthy people across ages. A sample-barcoded 5' primer and a J-beta primer mix were used in a second PCR of about 7 to 11 cycles. TCRdb analysed the 5' RACE reads with MiXCR anew, one entry per CDR3 protein. The sample yields fewer than 800,000 distinct CDR3 sequences, 20% to 25% seen once. Sequencing input: blood. These receptors came from a man in his 70s in good health.

The rearrangement uses TRBV5-6 and TRBJ1-4; no definite D call. Deletions cut 1 base from V and 7 bases from J, with 11 bases between. Looked up from germline, CDR1 is SGHDT and CDR2 is YYEEEE. The CDR3 is made up of 14 amino acids. The CDR3 sequence: CASSLRTRGEKLFF. In DNA, the CDR3 is TGTGCCAGCAGCTTGAGAACTCGGGGTGAAAAACTGTTTTTT.

The gene calls are TRBV5-1 and TRBJ2-2, with 12 bases that match TRBD2. Unmatched junction bases numbered 8, after V lost 7 bases and J lost 4 bases. Germline CDR1 and CDR2: SGHRS and YFSETQ. CDR3 length equals 16 residues. The CDR3 is CASRLTSGSRTGELFF. The DNA of the CDR3 is TGCGCCAGCCGTCTGACTAGCGGGAGCCGCACCGGGGAGCTGTTTTTT.

This clonotype has just a few counts. The J gene is TRBJ2-5, the V gene TRBV6-2 or TRBV6-3; 10 nucleotides align to TRBD2. CDR1 MNHEY and CDR2 SVGEGT come from the germline V gene. Trimming took 6 bases from V and 9 from J; bases not matched to a gene: 13. The CDR3 totals 15 residues. The DNA of the CDR3 is TGTGCCAGCAGCCAACTAGCGGGACGGCTGGAGGCCCAGTACTTC. Translation gives CASSQLAGRLEAQYF.

This clonotype showed up just a few times. The rearrangement joins TRBV20-1 to TRBJ2-1, with 9 bases matching TRBD2. The ends lost 6 bases at V and 0 bases at J; junction bases unmatched: 6. The germline V gene encodes CDR1 DFQATT and CDR2 SNEGSKA (reference sequence). The CDR3 contains 15 residues. The CDR3 sequence is CSAGQREVSYNEQFF. The CDR3 DNA sequence: TGCAGTGCCGGGCAGCGGGAGGTCTCCTACAATGAGCAGTTCTTC.

Only a few counts were recorded for this clonotype. The chain recombines TRBV7-9 with TRBJ2-5; D unresolved. TRBJ2-7 explains the end of the DNA better; the J call may be wrong. Germline-derived CDR1 and CDR2 are SEHNR and FQNEAQ (reference sequence). The CDR3 length is 13 residues. The CDR3 region is CASSSTPGHEQYF. CDR3 bases: TGTGCCAGCAGCTCCACTCCCGGGCACGAGCAGTACTTC.

This clonotype was detected a few times. This chain uses TRBV20-1 with TRBJ2-1; D is unresolved. This CDR3 is built from 11 residues. Trimming removed 6 bases from V and 8 bases from J, with 11 bases in between. Germline values: CDR1 DFQATT, CDR2 SNEGSKA (reference sequence). For the CDR3, the DNA is TGCAGTGCAGGGCCGAAAGATGAGCAGTTCTTC. Its protein is CSAGPKDEQFF.

J is TRBJ2-5 and V is TRBV18; 10 bases are a match to TRBD1. This CDR3 has 16 residues. Germline-derived CDR1 and CDR2 are KGHSH and LQKENI. V lost 2 bases to trimming and J lost 5 bases; unmatched junction nucleotides: 8. CDR3 region: CASSPSPGTGVETQYF. DNA for the CDR3: TGTGCCAGCTCACCATCGCCAGGGACAGGGGTCGAGACCCAGTACTTC.

This clonotype was seen a handful of times. The CDR3 protein is CASSFSGTEAFF. The CDR3, as DNA: TGTGCCAGCAGTTTCTCTGGGACAGAAGCTTTCTTT. V usage is TRBV12-3 or TRBV12-4 and J usage is TRBJ1-1; tentative D call: TRBD1 (6 bases). The CDR3 is 12 residues long. The V end was cut by 3 bases, the J end by 8 bases, with 10 bases between.

The J gene is TRBJ2-5, the V gene TRBV2, with D unclear. Germline assignment: CDR1 SNHLY and CDR2 FYNNEI. V was clipped by 0 bases and J by 5 bases, with 7 bases between them. The CDR3 extends over 13 amino acids. CDR3 residues: CASSEARAETQYF. Here the CDR3 DNA reads TGTGCCAGCAGTGAAGCAAGAGCTGAGACCCAGTACTTC.

The rearrangement joins TRBV21-1 to TRBJ2-7. TRBV21-1 is a listed pseudogene. The CDR3 is made up of 17 amino acids. CDR3 amino acids: CASSKALSGRARDEQYF. CDR3 nucleotide sequence: TGTGCCAGCAGCAAAGCTCTTAGCGGGAGAGCTCGCGACGAGCAGTACTTC.

The chain employs TRBV10-3 and TRBJ2-7, with 11 bases lining up with TRBD2. Trimming cost V 6 bases and J 3 bases; bases outside gene matches: 4. The germline CDR1 and CDR2 sequences are ENHRY and SYGVKD. This CDR3 has 14 amino acids. DNA for the CDR3: TGTGCCATCAGCGCCGGGACTAGCGGCTACGAGCAGTACTTC. The encoded protein is CAISAGTSGYEQYF.

Only a few counts were recorded for this clonotype. The chain recombines TRBV9 with TRBJ1-5; D remains ambiguous. The V end was cut by 3 bases, the J end by 4 bases, with 14 bases between. CDR1 and CDR2 (germline): SGDLS, YYNGEE. The CDR3 spans 15 residues. The CDR3 here is CASSAETGINQPQHF. The CDR3 DNA follows: TGTGCCAGCAGCGCGGAGACGGGGATTAATCAGCCCCAGCATTTT.

The genes are TRBV5-1 and TRBJ2-5; 8 bases fit TRBD1. Germline CDR1 SGHRS, CDR2 YFSETQ. The CDR3 length is 17 residues. V lost 5 bases to trimming and J lost 2 bases; unmatched junction nucleotides: 14. The CDR3 region has the DNA TGCGCCAGCAGTAACAAGCCAGGGGGCTCACAACAAGAGACCCAGTACTTC. Its protein is CASSNKPGGSQQETQYF.

This clonotype was observed a handful of times. J is TRBJ1-6 and V is TRBV5-1; TRBD1 matches at 9 bases. In germline, CDR1 is SGHRS, CDR2 YFSETQ. This CDR3 is 14 amino acids long. Trimming took 0 bases from V and 8 from J; bases not matched to a gene: 0. CDR3: CASSLGTGDSPLHF. CDR3 DNA sequence: TGCGCCAGCAGCTTGGGGACAGGGGATTCACCCCTCCACTTT.

This clonotype was observed a handful of times. The V gene is TRBV7-8, the J gene TRBJ2-4, with a tentative D call TRBD2 (5 bases). The ends were cut back, 3 bases at V and 7 bases at J, with 10 bases in the middle. The CDR3 spans 13 residues. Per the germline V gene, CDR1 is SGHVS and CDR2 is FQNEAQ. This chain's CDR3 is CASSFSGNNIQYF. DNA of the CDR3: TGTGCCAGCAGCTTCTCCGGGAATAACATTCAGTACTTC.

The chain is built from TRBV20-1 and TRBJ1-6, with D maybe TRBD1 (6 bases). The length of the CDR3 is 13 residues. V gave up 0 bases and J gave up 8 bases, with 8 bases separating them. The germline gives CDR1 DFQATT, CDR2 SNEGSKA (reference sequence). CDR3 nucleotide sequence: TGCAGTGCTAGAGATCGGACAGATTCACCCCTCCACTTT. It encodes CSARDRTDSPLHF.

This sequence joins TRBV4-1 and TRBJ2-1; TRBD2 agrees at 8 bases. CDR3 length: 17 residues. Germline values: CDR1 MGHRA, CDR2 YSYEKL. V was pared by 0 bases and J by 9 bases, with 13 bases of the junction left unmatched. CDR3 DNA: TGCGCCAGCAGCCAAGAGTCCCGCCGGGCTAGCGGGTTTGAGCAGTTCTTC. Protein: CASSQESRRASGFEQFF.

In this sample, this clonotype turned up a few times. The chain has TRBV2 and TRBJ1-4, with D uncertain. CDR3 length: 10 residues. V was pared by 8 bases and J by 8 bases, with 6 bases between. From germline, CDR1 is SNHLY and CDR2 FYNNEI. CDR3 amino acids: CASGVEKLFF. The DNA for the CDR3 is TGTGCCAGCGGGGTAGAAAAACTGTTTTTT. The full variable domain, with the rest looked up from reference TRBV2 and TRBJ1-4, is EPEVTQTPSHQVTQMGQEVILRCVPISNHLYFYWYRQILGQKVEFLVSFYNNEISEKSEIFDDQFSVERPDGSNFTLKIRSTKLEDSAMYFCASGVEKLFFGSGTQLSVL.

CDR3 sequence: CASSLMGTSGRIDGVETQYF. The CDR3 DNA sequence: TGCGCCAGCAGCTTGATGGGGACTAGCGGGAGAATTGACGGTGTAGAGACCCAGTACTTC. The V and J genes are TRBV5-1 and TRBJ2-5, with 14 nucleotides matching TRBD2. Per germline, CDR1 SGHRS and CDR2 YFSETQ. The CDR3 loop spans 20 amino acids. V gave up 1 base and J gave up 4 bases; unmatched junction bases: 15.

This clonotype was counted many times. At one end, the junction sequence differs from germline, possibly due to a read error. V is TRBV7-7 and J is TRBJ2-5, with D perhaps being TRBD1 or TRBD2 (6 bases each). CDR1 and CDR2 (germline): SSHAT, FNYEAQ (reference sequence). The CDR3 extends over 15 amino acids. The CDR3 spells CASSLGTGRQETQYF. CDR3 DNA sequence: TGTGCTAGCAGCTTAGGTACAGGGAGGCAAGAGACCCAGTACTTC.

This clonotype was counted between two and nine times. Because the CDR3 is missing its conserved closing phenylalanine or tryptophan, this is likely a read error. V usage is TRBV29-1 and J usage is TRBJ2-5, with D tentatively TRBD1 or TRBD2 (5 bases each). CDR3 length: 13 amino acids. The V end was cut by 3 bases, the J end by 4 bases, with 12 bases between. Germline assignment: CDR1 SQVTM and CDR2 ANQGSEA. For the CDR3, the DNA is TGCAGCGTTGAGACCGGGACCATAGAGACCCAGTACCTC. This sequence encodes CSVETGTIETQYL.

The chain links TRBV19 to TRBJ1-2; D is possibly TRBD1 (5 bases). V was clipped by 9 bases and J by 5 bases, with 16 bases between them. Per germline, CDR1 LNHDA and CDR2 SQIVND (reference sequence). The CDR3 contains 13 residues. The CDR3 loop reads CASSVTVTYGYTF. The CDR3 DNA reads TGTGCCAGCAGTGTGACAGTAACATATGGCTACACCTTC.

In its sample, this clonotype was seen a few times. The chain carries TRBV18 and TRBJ2-5; no clear D gene. From germline, CDR1 is KGHSH and CDR2 LQKENI. This CDR3 contains 14 residues. V lost 3 bases, J lost 4 bases, and 12 bases lay in between. The DNA for the CDR3 is TGTGCCAGCTCACCTCCCCCGGATGGAGAGACCCAGTACTTC. As protein: CASSPPPDGETQYF.

CDR3 nucleotides: TGCAGTGCTAGGGGAGGGGGTGCCGGGCAGTTCTTC. It codes for CSARGGGAGQFF. The chain combines TRBV20-1 with TRBJ2-5, with a possible D match to TRBD2 (7 bases). The better agreement between TRBJ2-1 and the DNA end casts doubt on the J call. The CDR3 length is 12 residues. The germline gives CDR1 DFQATT, CDR2 SNEGSKA (reference sequence).

V usage is TRBV4-3 and J usage is TRBJ1-1; the D is unclear. Per germline, CDR1 LGHNA and CDR2 YSLEER. This CDR3 has 15 amino acids. V was cut by 0 bases and J by 1 base, with 9 bases left in between. CDR3 in DNA: TGCGCCAGCAGCCAAGACGTCCACCAGAACACTGAAGCTTTCTTT. Encoded protein: CASSQDVHQNTEAFF.

In the case of this clonotype: The junction departs from the called germline gene at one end, perhaps through a read error. The rearrangement links TRBV20-1 to TRBJ1-1; D is perhaps TRBD1 (6 bases). Germline assignment: CDR1 DFQATT and CDR2 SNEGSKA (reference sequence). CDR3 length equals 16 residues. The CDR3 spells CCARETGSLMNTEAFF. CDR3 bases: TGCTGTGCTAGAGAGACAGGATCTCTTATGAACACTGAAGCTTTCTTT.

Notes on this clonotype: One junction end disagrees with the germline gene, perhaps due to a read error. This chain joins TRBV27 and TRBJ2-5; 13 bases align to TRBD2. The tail of the sequence fits TRBJ2-1 better, so the J call may be wrong. Germline CDR1 and CDR2: MNHEY and SMNVEV (reference sequence). The CDR3 contains 17 residues. In nucleotides, the CDR3 is TGTGCCATCAGTATAGTCTCCGGGACTAGCGGGAAGAATGAGCAGTTCTTC. Its protein is CAISIVSGTSGKNEQFF.

J is TRBJ1-2 and V is TRBV28, with a tentative D call TRBD1 (5 bases). The V gene's germline CDR1 is MDHEN and CDR2 SYDVKM. The CDR3 loop spans 13 amino acids. V was shortened by 6 bases and J by 12 bases, with 20 bases between the two germline ends. DNA for the CDR3: TGTGCCAGCAGCCGACCGCCAGGGAGGGGTGACACCTTC. Its translation is CASSRPPGRGDTF.

This clonotype was seen a few times. This chain connects TRBV10-3 to TRBJ2-7, with 11 bases that match TRBD2. With 10 bases clipped from V and 2 bases from J, the junction kept 25 bases outside the gene matches. Germline V gene data show CDR1 as ENHRY and CDR2 as SYGVKD. This CDR3 region has 20 residues. Written as DNA, the CDR3 is TGTGCCACCGCCGCTGGGCCTTATACTAGCGGGAGAGTGTGGACCTACGAGCAGTACTTC. This translates into CATAAGPYTSGRVWTYEQYF.

The rearrangement links TRBV30 to TRBJ1-1; D is unresolved. CDR1 and CDR2 (germline): GTSNPN, SVGIG (reference sequence). CDR3 length equals 12 residues. Trimming left V 3 bases short and J 5 bases short, with 10 bases between. This CDR3 is CAWRPFWTEAFF. The CDR3 DNA sequence: TGTGCCTGGAGACCTTTTTGGACTGAAGCTTTCTTT.